This TCR beta chain was documented in a study of CD8+CD57+ T cells in acquired aplastic anemia. Sequencing involved patients with CD8+CD57+ cell expansion previously shown by flow cytometry. V shed 4 bases and J shed 10 bases, with 11 bases lying between them. The CDR3 is made up of 11 amino acids. This clonotype was seen many times. Investigators profiled TCR beta VDJ and CDR3 from genomic DNA template. TCRdb called the reads again in MiXCR, with one record for every CDR3 protein. The sample has under 350,000 distinct CDR3 sequences; 56% are singletons. The J gene is TRBJ2-7, the V gene TRBV12-3 or TRBV12-4, with a weak D call TRBD1 (5 bases). The source is a human donor with aplastic anemia. Sample: sorted CD4+, CD8+, or CD8+CD57+ T cells (not recorded which) from PBMCs. CDR3 sequence (DNA): TGTGCCAGCAGTTCAAACAGGTACCAGTACTTC. This encodes CASSSNRYQYF.